Following are 9 T cell receptor beta chains from one sample sequenced in a study of T cells expressing NK-cell markers. TCRdb re-called the 5' RACE reads; one entry per CDR3 protein, DNA not given. This sample's table has 350,000 to 450,000 distinct CDR3 sequences. Source material: blood T cells: a sorted CD56 or NKG2C T cell subset, CD4+ or CD8+ T cells, or bulk PBMC T cells (not recorded which). These receptors were taken from a man aged 18 to 69 in good health.

This chain connects TRBV7-2 to TRBJ1-2; TCRdb picks TRBD1, but there is no DNA to check that call. From germline, CDR1 is SGHTA and CDR2 FQGNSA. The CDR3 contains 15 residues. The chain's CDR3 is CASSSSNPPSYGYTF.

The V and J genes are TRBV2 and TRBJ2-4. The germline gives CDR1 SNHLY, CDR2 FYNNEI. This CDR3 spans 12 amino acids. CDR3 in amino acids: CASSERYYFQYF.

J is TRBJ2-7 and V is TRBV7-9; TCRdb's D gene call, TRBD1, goes unchecked for lack of DNA. There are 13 residues in the CDR3. Germline-derived CDR1 and CDR2 are SEHNR and FQNEAQ (reference sequence). CDR3 in amino acids: CASRDRGGYEQYF.

The chain uses TRBV3-1 and TRBJ2-7; absent DNA, TCRdb's TRBD1 call cannot be checked. Germline V gives CDR1 LGHDT, CDR2 YNNKEL (reference sequence). This CDR3 contains 15 residues. CDR3 protein: CASSPRTGVTYEQYF.

The chain employs TRBV7-9 and TRBJ1-4. Germline CDR1 and CDR2: SEHNR and FQNEAQ (reference sequence). This CDR3 has 13 amino acids. The CDR3 region is CASSPPVSEKLFF.

This chain links TRBV5-1 with TRBJ2-1; without DNA, the TCRdb call of TRBD1 cannot be checked. Germline lookup yields CDR1 SGHRS and CDR2 YFSETQ. This CDR3 is built from 15 residues. The CDR3 loop is CASSSTGTVFNEQFF.

CDR3 amino acids: CASSRMTGVYGYTF. This chain links TRBV5-6 with TRBJ1-2; TCRdb picks TRBD1, but there is no DNA to check that call. Looked up from germline, CDR1 is SGHDT and CDR2 is YYEEEE. The CDR3 length is 14 residues.

CDR3 residues: CASTVQGHQPQHF. This chain links TRBV6-6 with TRBJ1-5; the D call from TCRdb, TRBD1, cannot be confirmed without DNA. Germline-derived CDR1 and CDR2 are MNHNY and SVGAGI (reference sequence). CDR3 length: 13 residues.

The chain couples TRBV6-1 to TRBJ2-5; TCRdb lists TRBD2, though no DNA is available to test this call. Germline CDR1 reads MNHNS; CDR2 reads SASEGT. The CDR3 has 14 residues. The CDR3 loop reads CASSGRVTQETQYF.